This T cell receptor beta chain was recovered during a study of blood T cell repertoires in COVID-19. Study-level background: The samples span acute and convalescent COVID-19 from the United States, Italy and Spain. PBMCs, B-cell-depleted T cells, or T cells provided the cDNA or gDNA that made up the material.

Original methodology: Estimates of nucleated cell counts were drawn from the amplification of reference gene primers. Clones were sequenced by immunoSEQ multiplex PCR, and TCRdb holds only the in-frame ones, with some missing. Clone size and V and J calls were adopted from that table, with D and trimming inferred from the DNA. The data contain some 50,000 clones, approximately 88% of them singletons. The sample was peripheral blood. The receptor's source is a human donor in a cohort sampled during active COVID-19.

The CDR3 bases are TGTGCCAGCAGTTTAGGACTTCGGACCCAGCATTTT. Its protein product is CASSLGLRTQHF. V usage is TRBV12-3 or TRBV12-4 and J usage is TRBJ1-5; D unresolved. The CDR3 loop spans 12 amino acids. V shed 1 base and J shed 11 bases, with 9 bases lying between them.